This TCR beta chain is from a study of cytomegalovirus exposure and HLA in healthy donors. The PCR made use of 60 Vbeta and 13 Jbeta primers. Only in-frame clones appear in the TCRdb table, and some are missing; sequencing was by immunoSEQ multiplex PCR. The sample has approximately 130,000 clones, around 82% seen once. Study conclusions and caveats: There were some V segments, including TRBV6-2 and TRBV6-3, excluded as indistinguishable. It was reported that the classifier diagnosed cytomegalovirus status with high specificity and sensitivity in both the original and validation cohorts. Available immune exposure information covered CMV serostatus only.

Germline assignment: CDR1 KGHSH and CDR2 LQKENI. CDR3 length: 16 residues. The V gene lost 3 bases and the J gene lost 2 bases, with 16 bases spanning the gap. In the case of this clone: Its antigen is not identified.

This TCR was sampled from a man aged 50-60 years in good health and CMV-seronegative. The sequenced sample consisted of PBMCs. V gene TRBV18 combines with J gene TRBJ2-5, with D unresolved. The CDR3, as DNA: TGTGCCAGCTCACCGGTCCAGGCTACCCGACAAGAGACCCAGTACTTC. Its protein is CASSPVQATRQETQYF.